This T cell receptor beta chain emerged from a study of shared clonotypes between healthy human individuals (dated by TCRdb to the early 2020s). As for the study more broadly: The cohort comprised a couple of women and a few men aged 18 to 49 years. For each donor, CD4 naive and CD4 memory were each run on three plates, CD8 naive on two plates, and CD8 memory on one plate. The study deeply sequenced blood TCR repertoires of about 5 healthy adults to estimate repertoire size and the extent of clonotype sharing between individuals. To increase sequencing depth and limit assay-specific biases, different laboratories used diverse techniques to prepare libraries and sequence TCR repertoires. Each donor's leukapheresis produced roughly between roughly 0.94 and 9.5 billion PBMCs. The paper's findings and limits, for the study overall: About 4.5% of naive CD4, 3.5% of naive CD8, roughly 2.5% of memory CD4, and about 0.4% of memory CD8 clonotypes were shared across a few donors. Larger estimated clonotype richness was generally found for naive subsets than for memory subsets. Because the study included only a small number of donors, the genetic and exposure-history diversity represented was limited. Sampling was restricted to blood, and TCR repertoires in tissues likely differ from the TCR repertoires found in blood. Rarefaction of sorted-subset datasets indicated incomplete sequencing despite the large sequencing depth. Clonotypes shared by all four sorted-subset donors showed higher generation probabilities than non-shared clonotypes. Pairwise subsampling indicated that sequencing depth was expected to affect the degree of clonotype sharing among donors.

The junction carries 13 bases between V and J, which are trimmed by 3 bases and 1 base respectively. The CDR3 contains 16 residues, cysteine and phenylalanine counted. This entry keeps only the CDR3 DNA: 48 bases, framed from base 1. Via the germline V gene (reference sequence), CDR1 is SEHNR and CDR2 FQNEAQ. TCR CDR3 regions were amplified from genomic DNA by multiplex PCR using the deep immunoSEQ assay. Genomic DNA extracted from each cell subset was distributed evenly over all wells of several immunoSEQ 96-well plates, and each plate served as one replicate. For sorted subsets, around 200 ng genomic DNA, equal to tens of thousands of T cell genomes, was loaded into each replicate PCR. The purified libraries were quantified using a Qubit 3.0 fluorometer, sized with a Bioanalyzer 2100, and then quantified again using the KAPA Library Quantification kit. Each immunoSEQ 96-well plate was sequenced on its own single-read 150-cycle Illumina NextSeq 550 flow cell. Turning to the authors' computational methods: The immunoSEQ output contained only junctional sequences without quality scores, so filtering could not match that applied to full-length reads. Sequences were annotated with PyIR, a Python wrapper for IgBLAST v1.9, using IMGT germline references to assign V/J genes and CDR3. Reads were removed for weak V/J assignments (E-value above 1e-6), missing CDR3, stop codons, out-of-frame junctions, or ambiguous translated residues. V3J clonotypes were defined as sequences sharing the same inferred V gene, J gene, and CDR3 amino acid sequence. The percentage overlap between two repertoires was calculated by dividing the number of shared unique clonotypes by the size of the smaller repertoire. Richness of each repertoire was evaluated using RTK rarefaction, the Chao1 estimator, and Recon v2.1 estimates of unobserved clonotypes. Generation probabilities were computed with OLGA for all TCRbeta clonotypes obtained by the gDNA method from four donors. This is the immuneACCESS table as TCRdb keeps it, with only in-frame sequences that have V and J called. A part of the clones is gone; compared with another copy, unresolved V genes explain less than half, and the rest is unexplained. Clonal size and the V and J genes are those of that table, whereas D and trimming came from the DNA. In all, the sample holds 850,000 to 1,200,000 clones, and around 75% of those were seen once. Of the sample, roughly 1.5% is held by the ten largest clones.

Healthy HIV-negative adults with no recently reported acute infections or vaccinations were included as donors. Every donor was a Caucasian adult residing in Nashville, Tennessee, USA. Magnetic negative selection was used to enrich CD4+ T cells, after which naive cells were positively selected on CD45RA and the negative fraction became the memory subset. Blood was obtained by leukapheresis, after which PBMCs were separated by Ficoll-Histopaque density gradient centrifugation and cryopreserved in liquid nitrogen vapor phase. Purity and quantity of every magnetically sorted T cell population were checked by analytical flow cytometry. Each sorted fraction had its genomic DNA isolated and then quantified by UV absorbance on a Nanodrop 2000c. In the case of this clone: The antigen this receptor binds is unknown. There are no base qualities to consult, and no much larger clone falls within one base.

Specimen: memory CD4+ T cells sorted from blood. The cell subset or site label here, explained by the study, means: CD45RA-negative fraction. The chain couples TRBV7-9 to TRBJ1-5; TRBD1 is perhaps the D gene, given 6 matching bases. The receptor was isolated from a young man in good health. Read as DNA, the sequence is TGTGCCAGCAGCTTTGGGGGGGCGGTAAGCAATCAGCCCCAGCATTTT. This codes for CASSFGGAVSNQPQHF.